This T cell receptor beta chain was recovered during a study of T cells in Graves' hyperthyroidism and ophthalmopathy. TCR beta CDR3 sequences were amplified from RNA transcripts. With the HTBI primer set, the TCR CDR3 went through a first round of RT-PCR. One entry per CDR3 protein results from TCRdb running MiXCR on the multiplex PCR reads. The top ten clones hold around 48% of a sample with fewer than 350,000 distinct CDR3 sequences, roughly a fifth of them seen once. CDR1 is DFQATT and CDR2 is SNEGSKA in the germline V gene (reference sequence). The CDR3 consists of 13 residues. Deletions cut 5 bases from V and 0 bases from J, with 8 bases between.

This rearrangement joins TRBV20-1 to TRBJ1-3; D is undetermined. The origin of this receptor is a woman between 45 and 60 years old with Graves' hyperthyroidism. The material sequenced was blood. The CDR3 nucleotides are TGCAGTGCTCAACTCAGCTCTGGAAACACCATATATTTT. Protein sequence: CSAQLSSGNTIYF.